Listed below are T cell receptor beta chains from one sample, sequenced in a study of T cell changes during pregnancy in multiple sclerosis. The method was immunoSEQ multiplex PCR; TCRdb's version includes in-frame clones alone and lacks a portion of them. The sample carries tens of thousands of clones, 85% to 95% recorded once. This material consisted of CD8+ T cells from peripheral blood mononuclear cells, taken in the third trimester of pregnancy. Receptor source: a female donor in good health, enrolled as a control in a pregnancy study. CDR3s leave out the opening cysteine and the closing phenylalanine or tryptophan.

CDR3 length: 13
J gene: TRBJ1-5
V gene: TRBV2
CDR3 protein: ASRRTGGSNQPQH

CDR3 length: 12
J gene: TRBJ1-1
V gene: TRBV7-9
CDR3 protein: ASSLRLMNTEAF

CDR3 length: 11
J gene: TRBJ1-1
V gene: TRBV5-5
CDR3 protein: ASSLYLNTEAF

CDR3 length: 14
J gene: TRBJ2-1
V gene: TRBV9
CDR3 protein: ASSAHGTGTYNEQF

CDR3 length: 13
J gene: TRBJ2-3
V gene: TRBV9
CDR3 protein: ASSLLAGVGDTQY

CDR3 length: 12
J gene: TRBJ2-7
V gene: TRBV30
CDR3 protein: AWSVLLAGDEQY

CDR3 length: 13
J gene: TRBJ1-6
V gene: TRBV5-8
CDR3 protein: ASSQSNSYNSPLH

CDR3 length: 11
J gene: TRBJ1-1
V gene: TRBV30
CDR3 protein: AWSGQLNTEAF

CDR3 length: 12
J gene: TRBJ2-7
V gene: TRBV7-9
CDR3 protein: ASSDGQGLIGQY

CDR3 length: 14
J gene: TRBJ2-3
V gene: TRBV15
CDR3 protein: ATSRETSGYTDTQY

CDR3 length: 11
J gene: TRBJ1-1
V gene: TRBV2
CDR3 protein: ASSTGIADEAF

CDR3 length: 13
J gene: TRBJ2-7
V gene: TRBV27
CDR3 protein: ASSLEQGARGEQY

CDR3 length: 13
J gene: TRBJ1-5
V gene: TRBV2
CDR3 protein: ASSEEQYSNQPQH

CDR3 length: 12
J gene: TRBJ2-1
V gene: TRBV4-1
CDR3 protein: ASSQGRDFNEQF

CDR3 length: 12
J gene: TRBJ1-1
V gene: TRBV4-1
CDR3 protein: ASSQGRGETEAF

CDR3 length: 12
J gene: TRBJ1-1
V gene: TRBV29-1
CDR3 protein: SHSTGTSNTEAF

CDR3 length: 12
J gene: TRBJ2-7
V gene: TRBV10-3
CDR3 protein: AISESKTVYEQY

CDR3 length: 10
J gene: TRBJ2-1
V gene: TRBV5-3
CDR3 protein: ARSLIVSEQF

CDR3 length: 13
J gene: TRBJ2-1
V gene: TRBV25-1
CDR3 protein: ASKIVLCVHNEQF

CDR3 length: 14
J gene: TRBJ2-6
V gene: TRBV11-3
CDR3 protein: ASSPVGSSGANVLT

CDR3 length: 14
J gene: TRBJ2-1
V gene: TRBV18
CDR3 protein: ASPTWGRGLWNEQF

CDR3 length: 15
J gene: TRBJ2-1
V gene: TRBV5-1
CDR3 protein: ASSLVPGGDSYNEQF

CDR3 length: 12
J gene: TRBJ2-7
V gene: TRBV19
CDR3 protein: ASSIDDNPYEQY

CDR3 length: 15
J gene: TRBJ2-1
V gene: TRBV19
CDR3 protein: ASRPITGASGGNEQF

CDR3 length: 14
J gene: TRBJ2-3
V gene: TRBV7-2
CDR3 protein: ASSFFTQQGTDTQY

CDR3 length: 11
J gene: TRBJ2-7
V gene: TRBV29-1
CDR3 protein: SVEGLTDYEQY

CDR3 length: 10
J gene: TRBJ1-1
V gene: TRBV9
CDR3 protein: ASSVADTEAF

CDR3 length: 12
J gene: TRBJ1-1
V gene: TRBV7-2
CDR3 protein: ASTPPGENTEAF